This TCR beta chain was identified in a study of blood T cells in healthy people across ages. Regarding the study as a whole: Investigators treated diversity estimates from one million T cells as underestimates.

Turning to this clonotype: What it recognizes is unknown.

Trimming took 4 bases from V and 5 from J; bases not matched to a gene: 4. There are 14 residues in the CDR3. Germline V gene data show CDR1 as MDHEN and CDR2 as SYDVKM. It was 9.5 to 10 milliliters of peripheral blood that were drawn from each donor. PBMCs were isolated at a quantity of at least 7 million per sample. Sample-barcoded 5' priming and a J-beta primer mix drove a second PCR of roughly 6 to 12 cycles. A template-switch adaptor that had 12 random nucleotides put a tag on each cDNA molecule. Using its own MiXCR run on the 5' RACE reads, TCRdb lists one record per CDR3 protein. The sample has about 1 million distinct CDR3 sequences; around 45% are singletons.

The receptor's source is a woman aged 55-69 years in good health. Material: blood. The chain has TRBV28 and TRBJ2-2, with 7 bases fitting TRBD1. The CDR3 DNA is TGTGCCAGCAGTTGGACAGGTGGGACCGGGGAGCTGTTTTTT. Protein: CASSWTGGTGELFF. Combining the CDR3 with reference TRBV28 and TRBJ2-2 gives the whole variable domain DVKVTQSSRYLVKRTGEKVFLECVQDMDHENMFWYRQDPGLGLRLIYFSYDVKMKEKGDIPEGYSVSREKKERFSLILESASTNQTSMYLCASSWTGGTGELFFGEGSRLTVL.